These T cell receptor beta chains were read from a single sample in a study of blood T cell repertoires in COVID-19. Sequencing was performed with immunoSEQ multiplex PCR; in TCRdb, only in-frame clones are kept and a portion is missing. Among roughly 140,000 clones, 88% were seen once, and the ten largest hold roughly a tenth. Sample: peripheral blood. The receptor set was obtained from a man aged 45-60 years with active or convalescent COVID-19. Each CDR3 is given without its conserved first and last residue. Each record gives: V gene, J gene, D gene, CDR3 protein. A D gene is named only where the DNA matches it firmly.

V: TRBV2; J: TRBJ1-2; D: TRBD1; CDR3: AVILGQGALSGYT
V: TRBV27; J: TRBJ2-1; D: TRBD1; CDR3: ASSEGQGTHEQF
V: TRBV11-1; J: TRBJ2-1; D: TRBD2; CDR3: ASSTGLASSYNEQF
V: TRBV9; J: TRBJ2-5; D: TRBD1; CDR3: ASSEQGAQETQY
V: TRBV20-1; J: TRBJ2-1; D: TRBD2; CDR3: SASGLAGLGEQF
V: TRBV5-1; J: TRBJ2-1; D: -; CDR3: ASSLVEGNYEQF
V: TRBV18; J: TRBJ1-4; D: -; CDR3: ASSPQEREKLF
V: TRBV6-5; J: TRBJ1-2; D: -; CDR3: ASSYSKAGYGYT
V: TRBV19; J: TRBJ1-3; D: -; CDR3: ASSISRAGNTIY
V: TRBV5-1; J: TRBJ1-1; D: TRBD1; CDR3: ASSQTGWNTEAF
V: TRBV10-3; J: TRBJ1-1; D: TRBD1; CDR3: AIRTSGGRTEAF
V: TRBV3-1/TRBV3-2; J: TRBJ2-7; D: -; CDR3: ASSQVGAGAY
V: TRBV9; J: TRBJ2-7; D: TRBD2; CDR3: ASSRSGRAIYEQY
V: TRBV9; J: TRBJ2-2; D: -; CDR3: ASSARGRDTGELF
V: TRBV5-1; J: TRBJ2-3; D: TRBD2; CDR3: ASSLGRAGTSGTSTDTQY
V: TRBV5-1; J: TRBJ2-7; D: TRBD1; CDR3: ASSPGTVGGYEQY
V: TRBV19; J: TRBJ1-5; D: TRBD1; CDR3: ATRDRADQPQH
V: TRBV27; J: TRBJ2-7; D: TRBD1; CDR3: ASSWRQGSYYEQY
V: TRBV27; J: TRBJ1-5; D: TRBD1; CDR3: ASSPGTGGKQPQH
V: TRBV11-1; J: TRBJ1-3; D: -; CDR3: ASSPRRDPKNTIY
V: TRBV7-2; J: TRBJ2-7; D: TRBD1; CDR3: ASSVGTGGLYEQY
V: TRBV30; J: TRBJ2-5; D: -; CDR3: AWSSDIVQETQY